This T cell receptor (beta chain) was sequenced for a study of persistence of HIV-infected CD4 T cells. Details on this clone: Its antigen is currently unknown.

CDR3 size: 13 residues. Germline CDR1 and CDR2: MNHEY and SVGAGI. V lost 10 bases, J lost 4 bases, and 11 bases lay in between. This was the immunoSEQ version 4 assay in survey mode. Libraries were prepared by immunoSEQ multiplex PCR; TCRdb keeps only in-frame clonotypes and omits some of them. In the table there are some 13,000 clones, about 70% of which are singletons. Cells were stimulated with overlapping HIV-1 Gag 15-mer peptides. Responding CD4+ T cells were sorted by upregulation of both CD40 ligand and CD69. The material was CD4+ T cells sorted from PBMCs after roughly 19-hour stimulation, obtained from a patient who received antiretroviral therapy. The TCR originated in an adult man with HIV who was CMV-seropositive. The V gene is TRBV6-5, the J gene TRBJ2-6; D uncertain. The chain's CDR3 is CATVSLGANVLTF. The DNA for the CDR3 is TGTGCCACCGTTAGTCTGGGGGCCAACGTCCTGACTTTC.